The sample holds a few counts of the clone carrying this TCR beta chain. The data belong to a study of blood T cell repertoires in COVID-19. On the study more broadly: Collection of acute and convalescent COVID-19 samples took place in the United States, Italy and Spain. PBMCs, B-cell-depleted T cells, or T cells were the source of the cDNA or gDNA that made up the material.

Per the original data handling: Nucleated cell counts were estimated from reference gene primer amplification. Assay: immunoSEQ multiplex PCR; the TCRdb copy retains only in-frame clones and omits some. From that table come the V and J calls and clone size; the DNA was used to work out D and trimming. In the table there are some 220,000 clones, around four fifths of which are singletons. The CDR3 runs to 15 residues. The trim removed 1 base at V and 7 bases at J, leaving 3 bases unmatched. Germline V gene data show CDR1 as KGHSH and CDR2 as LQKENI. The receptor's source is a woman older than 75 with active or convalescent COVID-19. Sequenced: peripheral blood. The rearrangement uses TRBV18 and TRBJ1-6; 8 nucleotides align to TRBD1. The CDR3 loop reads CASSPQDRENSPLHF. The CDR3 region has the DNA TGTGCCAGCTCACCACAGGACAGGGAGAATTCACCCCTCCACTTT.